The 30 T cell receptor beta chains in this list originate from one sample, sequenced in a study of identical twins. One entry per CDR3 protein, called by TCRdb with MiXCR from the 5' RACE reads. The repertoire holds about 790,000 distinct CDR3 sequences, with over 15% as singletons. The data were also submitted as part of a second study, on T cells expressing NK-cell markers.

Input material: PBMCs. These receptors were obtained from a woman aged 18-29 years in good health.

In its sample, this clonotype was seen a few times. This rearrangement joins TRBV4-3 to TRBJ2-1, with 8 bases fitting TRBD2. The V and J ends lost 0 bases and 5 bases, in that order; junction bases with no gene match: 15. The V gene's germline CDR1 is LGHNA and CDR2 YSLEER. The CDR3 runs 19 residues. In DNA form, the CDR3 reads TGCGCCAGCAGCCAAGATGTCGCTCCCGAGCGGGAGTTCAACAATGAGCAGTTCTTC. This sequence encodes CASSQDVAPEREFNNEQFF.

This clonotype came up a few times. This chain connects TRBV10-3 to TRBJ2-7; D is tentatively TRBD1 or TRBD2 (6 bases each). Looked up from germline, CDR1 is ENHRY and CDR2 is SYGVKD. The CDR3 sequence is 13 residues long. Trimming left V 7 bases short and J 0 bases short, with 10 bases between. The CDR3 region has the DNA TGTGCCATCAAGGGGGGAGGCTCCTACGAGCAGTACTTC. Its translation: CAIKGGGSYEQYF.

The chain has TRBV5-1 and TRBJ2-7, with 9 bases that match TRBD1. The CDR3 runs 12 residues. The junction had 1 base not matched to a gene; V was cut back by 3 bases and J by 6 bases. CDR1 and CDR2 from the germline V gene are SGHRS and YFSETQ. The DNA for the CDR3 is TGCGCCAGCAGCTGGACAGGGGTCGAGCAGTACTTC. Its translation is CASSWTGVEQYF.

V gene TRBV9 combines with J gene TRBJ2-5, with TRBD2 as a possible D gene (5 bases). V was shortened by 0 bases and J by 4 bases, with 19 bases between the two germline ends. CDR3 length equals 17 residues. CDR1 SGDLS and CDR2 YYNGEE come from the germline V gene. CDR3 nucleotides: TGTGCCAGCAGCGTAGGTAGTTATGGGCCTGGAGGAGAGACCCAGTACTTC. Translation: CASSVGSYGPGGETQYF.

This clonotype showed up just a few times. The gene calls are TRBV20-1 and TRBJ2-7, with D unresolved. The germline V gene encodes CDR1 DFQATT and CDR2 SNEGSKA (reference sequence). V was pared by 6 bases and J by 2 bases, with 11 bases between. The CDR3 spans 12 residues. In nucleotides, the CDR3 is TGCAGTGCCAGCCCGGACCCCTACGAGCAGTACTTC. Encoded protein: CSASPDPYEQYF.

This clonotype was detected only a few times. This CDR3 is CASSSGTGVSLGELFF. Written as DNA, the CDR3 is TGTGCCAGCAGTTCCGGGACAGGGGTTTCCCTCGGGGAGCTGTTTTTT. This rearrangement joins TRBV6-5 to TRBJ2-2; 10 nucleotides line up with TRBD1. The CDR3 is 16 amino acids. The V gene's germline CDR1 is MNHEY and CDR2 SVGAGI. The ends lost 4 bases at V and 7 bases at J; junction bases unmatched: 9.

The chain combines TRBV19 with TRBJ1-6, with 8 bases fitting TRBD1. The CDR3 consists of 14 residues. V trimming: 10 bases; J trimming: 9 bases; junction bases outside the gene matches: 11. Germline values: CDR1 LNHDA, CDR2 SQIVND (reference sequence). DNA for the CDR3: TGTGCCACCCGTTACGGACAGGGTCGTTCACCCCTCCACTTT. Residues: CATRYGQGRSPLHF.

Concerning this clonotype: The junction shows a germline mismatch at one end, possibly a read error. The gene calls are TRBV5-1 and TRBJ2-7, with D unresolved. CDR1 is SGHRS, CDR2 YFSETQ, per germline. The CDR3 totals 13 residues. This chain's CDR3 is CSSSSDNSYEQYF. CDR3 in DNA: TGCTCCAGCAGCTCAGATAACTCCTACGAGCAGTACTTC.

The chain employs TRBV5-1 and TRBJ2-1; TRBD1 aligns across 8 bases. Germline CDR1 is SGHRS and CDR2 is YFSETQ. V trimming: 6 bases; J trimming: 4 bases; junction bases outside the gene matches: 6. This CDR3 contains 14 residues. DNA of the CDR3: TGCGCCAGCACGGTGACAGGGGCTTACAATGAGCAGTTCTTC. Its translation is CASTVTGAYNEQFF.

The rearrangement joins TRBV6-1 to TRBJ2-5, with 10 bases fitting TRBD2. CDR1 and CDR2 from the germline V gene are MNHNS and SASEGT. The J segment lost 2 bases and the V segment lost 2 bases, leaving 5 bases of the junction unmatched. The CDR3 runs 16 residues. CDR3 bases: TGTGCCAGCAGTGAACGAACTAGCGGGAAACAAGAGACCCAGTACTTC. This sequence encodes CASSERTSGKQETQYF.

The rearrangement uses TRBV7-6 and TRBJ2-2; 7 bases match TRBD2. CDR3 length: 16 amino acids. Germline trimming cut 5 bases from V and 4 bases from J; bases unmatched to any gene: 10. Germline CDR1 is SGHVS and CDR2 is FNYEAQ. In nucleotides, the CDR3 is TGTGCCAGCAGCCGCCTCGGACTAGAATCCACCGGGGAGCTGTTTTTT. Protein sequence: CASSRLGLESTGELFF.

The chain links TRBV7-8 to TRBJ2-3, with D possibly matching TRBD1 (6 bases). Germline CDR1 SGHVS, CDR2 FQNEAQ. The CDR3 is 14 amino acids. Trimming removed 5 bases at V and 3 bases at J, with 12 bases between. Written as DNA, the CDR3 is TGTGCCAGCAGCACAACGACAGGAACAGATACGCAGTATTTT. It encodes CASSTTTGTDTQYF.

The chain employs TRBV5-1 and TRBJ2-1; D is uncertain. This CDR3 spans 14 amino acids. CDR1 is SGHRS, CDR2 YFSETQ, per germline. The V end lost 0 bases, the J end lost 5 bases, and 9 bases lay between the germline ends. The CDR3 sequence: CASSLGPQHNEQFF. The CDR3 DNA is TGCGCCAGCAGCTTGGGCCCACAGCACAATGAGCAGTTCTTC.

V usage is TRBV11-3 and J usage is TRBJ2-1, with D maybe TRBD2 (7 bases). V was shortened by 3 bases and J by 1 base, with 13 bases between the two germline ends. This CDR3 has 16 residues. CDR1 and CDR2 from the germline V gene are SGHNT and YENEEA. CDR3 protein: CASSFGRGPSYNEQFF. In nucleotides, the CDR3 is TGTGCCAGCAGCTTTGGGCGGGGGCCTTCCTACAATGAGCAGTTCTTC.

This clonotype was counted many times. The V and J genes are TRBV12-3 or TRBV12-4 and TRBJ2-2; 7 bases are a match to TRBD2. Unmatched junction bases numbered 9, after V lost 4 bases and J lost 4 bases. The CDR3 length is 16 residues. The CDR3 coding sequence is TGTGCCAGCAGTTCGACACGGGGAGGGGTCACCGGGGAGCTGTTTTTT. This codes for CASSSTRGGVTGELFF.

In its sample, this clonotype was seen a few times. The V call is TRBV5-5, the J call TRBJ2-5; 9 bases map to TRBD2. J was trimmed by 4 bases and V by 1 base; bases with no gene match: 8. CDR3 size: 16 residues. Germline V lookup: CDR1 SGHKS, CDR2 YYEKEE (reference sequence). The CDR3 sequence: CASSLLTSGFRETQYF. The DNA for the CDR3 is TGTGCCAGCAGCTTGTTAACTAGCGGGTTCAGAGAGACCCAGTACTTC.

This clonotype was recorded a few times. The chain uses TRBV7-2 and TRBJ2-3, with TRBD2 identical over 8 bases. In germline, CDR1 is SGHTA, CDR2 FQGNSA. Trimming removed 0 bases from V and 5 bases from J; junction bases left unmatched: 7. CDR3 size: 16 residues. The CDR3 here is CASSLAGTREQDTQYF. CDR3 in DNA: TGTGCCAGCAGCTTAGCCGGGACTAGGGAACAAGATACGCAGTATTTT.

The chain recombines TRBV5-1 with TRBJ2-5, with D unclear. In germline, CDR1 is SGHRS, CDR2 YFSETQ. The CDR3 totals 14 residues. V was shortened by 1 base and J by 0 bases, with 7 bases between the two germline ends. The CDR3 nucleotides are TGCGCCAGCAGCTTGAATAGTTACCAAGAGACCCAGTACTTC. Its protein is CASSLNSYQETQYF.

V is TRBV5-1 and J is TRBJ2-1, with TRBD2 matching 9 bases. Germline CDR1 SGHRS, CDR2 YFSETQ. Trimming removed 1 base from V and 14 bases from J; junction bases left unmatched: 4. The CDR3 is 12 amino acids. The CDR3 DNA reads TGCGCCAGCAGCTTGATCGGCGGGAGGGAGTTCTTC. This codes for CASSLIGGREFF. The variable domain in full, with the rest retrieved from reference TRBV5-1 and TRBJ2-1, is KAGVTQTPRYLIKTRGQQVTLSCSPISGHRSVSWYQQTPGQGLQFLFEYFSETQRNKGNFPGRFSGRQFSNSRSEMNVSTLELGDSALYLCASSLIGGREFFGPGTRLTVL.

J is TRBJ2-3 and V is TRBV20-1; TRBD1 might be the D (6 bases). This CDR3 comprises 14 residues. Trimming took off 5 bases at V and 3 bases at J, with 15 bases between the two ends. From germline, CDR1 is DFQATT and CDR2 SNEGSKA (reference sequence). This chain's CDR3 is CSAPGQSLTDTQYF. For the CDR3, the DNA is TGCAGTGCTCCCGGACAGAGTTTGACAGATACGCAGTATTTT.

This chain uses TRBV6-6 with TRBJ2-7, with TRBD2 matching 11 bases. Trimming took 7 bases from V and 6 from J; bases not matched to a gene: 5. This CDR3 is 13 amino acids long. Germline V gene data show CDR1 as MNHNY and CDR2 as SVGAGI (reference sequence). CDR3 in amino acids: CASKTGTSGEQYF. The CDR3 DNA reads as TGTGCCAGCAAAACTGGGACTAGCGGCGAGCAGTACTTC.

The chain joins TRBV15 to TRBJ2-3; 8 positions match TRBD1. J lost 8 bases, V lost 0 bases, and 10 bases had no gene match. Germline V lookup: CDR1 LNHNV, CDR2 YYDKDF (reference sequence). CDR3 length equals 16 residues. CDR3 sequence reads: CATSRDFVGTGVTQYF. The CDR3 DNA follows: TGTGCCACCAGCAGAGATTTTGTCGGGACAGGAGTTACGCAGTATTTT.

This chain links TRBV9 with TRBJ1-4, with TRBD1 identical over 11 bases. The germline CDR1 and CDR2 sequences are SGDLS and YYNGEE. V shed 3 bases and J 6 bases; nucleotides not matched to a gene: 1. The CDR3 runs to 14 residues. CDR3 region: CASSAGQGDEKLFF. CDR3 in DNA: TGTGCCAGCAGCGCGGGACAGGGGGATGAAAAACTGTTTTTT.

This clonotype was recorded a few times. The V call is TRBV13, the J call TRBJ2-1; D possibly corresponds to TRBD2 (7 bases). The CDR3 contains 17 residues. The germline gives CDR1 PRHDT, CDR2 FYEKMQ (reference sequence). V dropped 4 bases and J dropped 2 bases, with 18 bases sitting between them. For the CDR3, the DNA is TGTGCCAGCAGCTCCACCGGAGGGGGAGGGCCCTACAATGAGCAGTTCTTC. Translation gives CASSSTGGGGPYNEQFF.

This clonotype was observed a few times. The CDR3 DNA reads as TGTGCCAGCAGCTTGTACAGGGGAGACACCGGGGAGCTGTTTTTT. Protein: CASSLYRGDTGELFF. The chain is built from TRBV5-5 and TRBJ2-2, with 7 bases lining up with TRBD1. V lost 1 base, J lost 3 bases, and 3 bases stayed unmatched. Germline V gene lookup returns CDR1 SGHKS and CDR2 YYEKEE (reference sequence). The CDR3 runs 15 residues. Filled out from reference TRBV5-5 and TRBJ2-2, the complete variable domain reads DAGVTQSPTHLIKTRGQQVTLRCSPISGHKSVSWYQQVLGQGPQFIFQYYEKEERGRGNFPDRFSARQFPNYSSELNVNALLLGDSALYLCASSLYRGDTGELFFGEGSRLTVL.

V usage is TRBV5-1 and J usage is TRBJ1-1; no clear D. The CDR3 is 15 amino acids. V was cut by 4 bases and J by 0 bases, with 13 bases left in between. Germline lookup yields CDR1 SGHRS and CDR2 YFSETQ. The CDR3 DNA sequence: TGCGCCAGCAGCCCGGGAGGCGGTTTGAACACTGAAGCTTTCTTT. Its protein product is CASSPGGGLNTEAFF.

This clonotype was observed a few times. The chain has TRBV20-1 and TRBJ1-1; D is unresolved. The CDR3 has 10 amino acids. Germline lookup yields CDR1 DFQATT and CDR2 SNEGSKA (reference sequence). CDR3: CSPGIQEAFF. The CDR3 DNA is TGCAGCCCCGGGATACAGGAAGCTTTCTTT.

The chain joins TRBV12-3 or TRBV12-4 to TRBJ2-5, with 8 bases matching TRBD2. The V and J ends lost 5 bases and 2 bases, in that order; junction bases with no gene match: 7. This CDR3 has 15 residues. For the CDR3, the DNA is TGTGCCAGCAGTCCTGCGGGAGGTGAACAAGAGACCCAGTACTTC. Protein product: CASSPAGGEQETQYF.

This clonotype was counted only a few times. This chain links TRBV10-3 with TRBJ2-3, with 8 bases matching TRBD2. The CDR3 runs 14 residues. Germline CDR1 and CDR2: ENHRY and SYGVKD. After removal of 5 bases from V and 3 bases from J, the junction contained 4 bases not matched to a gene. CDR3 nucleotides: TGTGCCATCAGTCAGCGGGAGTCAACAGATACGCAGTATTTT. Its translation is CAISQRESTDTQYF.

This clonotype showed up many times. DNA for the CDR3: TGCAGTGCGCGAGACAGGGGCTATGGCTACACCTTC. Translated, it gives CSARDRGYGYTF. The rearrangement uses TRBV20-1 and TRBJ1-2, with 8 nucleotides matching TRBD1. CDR3 length: 12 residues. In germline, CDR1 is DFQATT, CDR2 SNEGSKA (reference sequence). V lost 6 bases and J lost 4; bases outside the gene matches: 4.